These T cell receptor beta chains were read from a single sample in a study of T-cell reconstitution after alpha-beta-depleted transplantation in children. TCRdb ran MiXCR on the PCR reads and lists one entry per CDR3 protein. The sample lists just under 150,000 distinct CDR3 sequences; roughly 8.8% were seen once. The sample here was PBMCs, mostly from graft donor cells, taken 180 days after TCRalphabeta/CD19-depleted stem cell transplant. The source is a female patient under 10 years old who had a stem cell transplant for congenital amegakaryocytic thrombocytopenia, so the T cells may come from the graft donor. Both conserved end residues are part of each CDR3. The D gene is left open where the match is weak. The size of a clone is reported for some rows only, either as once, few or many, or as a class for expanded clones.

J gene: TRBJ2-1; V gene: TRBV5-1; D gene: NA; clone size: NA; CDR3 DNA: TGCGCCAGCAGCAACGAGAGCTCCTACAATGAGCAGTTCTTC; CDR3 protein: CASSNESSYNEQFF
J gene: TRBJ2-7; V gene: TRBV10-3; D gene: TRBD2; clone size: many; CDR3 DNA: TGTGCCATCAGTGAGTCGCTCCGGACTAGCGGGAAGCCCGAGCAGTACTTC; CDR3 protein: CAISESLRTSGKPEQYF
J gene: TRBJ1-5; V gene: TRBV30; D gene: NA; clone size: NA; CDR3 DNA: TGTGCCTGGAGTGAAGGGTTAGTCTTCCCGAGCAATCAGCCCCAGCATTTT; CDR3 protein: CAWSEGLVFPSNQPQHF
J gene: TRBJ2-7; V gene: TRBV18; D gene: NA; clone size: few; CDR3 DNA: TGTGCCAGCTCACCAAGGAACAGGGCCTACGAGCAGTACTTC; CDR3 protein: CASSPRNRAYEQYF
J gene: TRBJ1-5; V gene: TRBV5-1; D gene: NA; clone size: many; CDR3 DNA: TGCGCCAGCAGCTTGGGAGGACACGGGCAGCCCCAGCATTTT; CDR3 protein: CASSLGGHGQPQHF
J gene: TRBJ2-1; V gene: TRBV12-3/TRBV12-4; D gene: NA; clone size: few; CDR3 DNA: TGTGCCAGCAGTATGCCACTAGACCACTCCTACAATGAGCAGTTCTTC; CDR3 protein: CASSMPLDHSYNEQFF
J gene: TRBJ2-2; V gene: TRBV7-9; D gene: NA; clone size: many; CDR3 DNA: TGTGCCAGCATCCTTAGCACAGGGAACACCGGGGAGCTGTTTTTT; CDR3 protein: CASILSTGNTGELFF
J gene: TRBJ2-5; V gene: TRBV20-1; D gene: NA; clone size: NA; CDR3 DNA: TGCAGTGCTACCAGGGGGGCCTCGTACCAAGAGACCCAGTACTTC; CDR3 protein: CSATRGASYQETQYF
J gene: TRBJ1-2; V gene: TRBV28; D gene: NA; clone size: many; CDR3 DNA: TGTGCCAGCAGTTACACCGGGCCTCAATTCGGCTATGGCTACACCTTC; CDR3 protein: CASSYTGPQFGYGYTF
J gene: TRBJ2-5; V gene: TRBV7-2; D gene: TRBD1; clone size: few; CDR3 DNA: TGTGCCAGCAGCCCGGACAGGGACCAAGAGACCCAGTACTTC; CDR3 protein: CASSPDRDQETQYF
J gene: TRBJ2-7; V gene: TRBV7-9; D gene: NA; clone size: NA; CDR3 DNA: TGTGCCAGCAGTCAACTTGGAGGGGGTTACGAGCAGTACTTC; CDR3 protein: CASSQLGGGYEQYF
J gene: TRBJ1-1; V gene: TRBV5-4; D gene: TRBD1; clone size: many; CDR3 DNA: TGTGCCAGCAGCGCGAACCAGGGGGCGGGAGACACTGAAGCTTTCTTT; CDR3 protein: CASSANQGAGDTEAFF
J gene: TRBJ2-7; V gene: TRBV12-3/TRBV12-4; D gene: NA; clone size: many; CDR3 DNA: TGTGCCAGCAGTTCCCCCCGGGCGGGTAGAGGTTACGAGCAGTACTTC; CDR3 protein: CASSSPRAGRGYEQYF
J gene: TRBJ2-4; V gene: TRBV28; D gene: NA; clone size: many; CDR3 DNA: TGTGCCAGCAGTTTTACGGGGGCCTCCAAAAACATTCAGTACTTC; CDR3 protein: CASSFTGASKNIQYF
J gene: TRBJ1-6; V gene: TRBV5-1; D gene: TRBD1; clone size: NA; CDR3 DNA: TGCGCCAGCAGCTGGGGACAGGGGTGGATGAATTCACCCCTCCACTTT; CDR3 protein: CASSWGQGWMNSPLHF
J gene: TRBJ2-5; V gene: TRBV4-1; D gene: NA; clone size: few; CDR3 DNA: TGCGCCAGCAGCCAAGATGAGGGGGGCGAGACCCAGTACTTC; CDR3 protein: CASSQDEGGETQYF
J gene: TRBJ1-3; V gene: TRBV7-8; D gene: NA; clone size: NA; CDR3 DNA: TGTGCCAGCAGCCCTGCTCCCTTGGGGGCAGGTCCGTCATTT; CDR3 protein: CASSPAPLGAGPSF
J gene: TRBJ2-7; V gene: TRBV10-3; D gene: NA; clone size: few; CDR3 DNA: TGTGCCATCAGTTCAGGGGTCTCCTACGAGCAGTACTTC; CDR3 protein: CAISSGVSYEQYF
J gene: TRBJ1-4; V gene: TRBV4-1; D gene: NA; clone size: many; CDR3 DNA: TGCGCCAGCAGCCCCTTATCGGGGTCTCTTGAAAAACTGTTTTTT; CDR3 protein: CASSPLSGSLEKLFF
J gene: TRBJ1-5; V gene: TRBV3-1; D gene: NA; clone size: many; CDR3 DNA: TGTGCCAGCAGACGCAAACGGGACACCAGGCCCCAGCATTTT; CDR3 protein: CASRRKRDTRPQHF
J gene: TRBJ2-5; V gene: TRBV5-4; D gene: NA; clone size: NA; CDR3 DNA: TGTGCCAGCAGCTTTGGGGGGTCTGGGGAGACCCAGTACTTC; CDR3 protein: CASSFGGSGETQYF
J gene: TRBJ2-7; V gene: TRBV29-1; D gene: TRBD1; clone size: many; CDR3 DNA: TGCAGCGCCCTGGGACAGGGGGTCGACGAGCAGTACTTC; CDR3 protein: CSALGQGVDEQYF
J gene: TRBJ1-2; V gene: TRBV20-1; D gene: TRBD1; clone size: few; CDR3 DNA: TGCAGTGCTAAATTGACAGGGCGCCACGGCTACACCTTC; CDR3 protein: CSAKLTGRHGYTF
J gene: TRBJ2-7; V gene: TRBV18; D gene: NA; clone size: many; CDR3 DNA: TGTGCCAGCTCACCTGGTGGGGATCGCTACGAGCAGTACTTC; CDR3 protein: CASSPGGDRYEQYF
J gene: TRBJ2-1; V gene: TRBV5-4; D gene: NA; clone size: few; CDR3 DNA: TGTGCCAGCAGTACTGCCAATGAGCAGTTCTTC; CDR3 protein: CASSTANEQFF
J gene: TRBJ2-7; V gene: TRBV7-2; D gene: TRBD2; clone size: many; CDR3 DNA: TGTGCCAGCAGCTTAGCACCTAGCGGTTACTACGAGCAGTACTTC; CDR3 protein: CASSLAPSGYYEQYF
J gene: TRBJ2-3; V gene: TRBV20-1; D gene: NA; clone size: many; CDR3 DNA: TGCAGTGCTAGGTCCGGCCACACAGATACGCAGTATTTT; CDR3 protein: CSARSGHTDTQYF
J gene: TRBJ2-3; V gene: TRBV28; D gene: TRBD2; clone size: few; CDR3 DNA: TGTGCCAGCAGTTTGTTTGGGACTAGCGGGCCAGATACGCAGTATTTT; CDR3 protein: CASSLFGTSGPDTQYF
J gene: TRBJ2-5; V gene: TRBV29-1; D gene: NA; clone size: many; CDR3 DNA: TGCAGCGTTGAGTCCCCCATGGAGACCCAGTACTTC; CDR3 protein: CSVESPMETQYF
J gene: TRBJ2-1; V gene: TRBV10-1; D gene: TRBD1; clone size: many; CDR3 DNA: TGCGCCAGCAGTGCCCTACCGGGACAGGGGTACAATGAGCAGTTCTTC; CDR3 protein: CASSALPGQGYNEQFF
J gene: TRBJ1-6; V gene: TRBV5-6; D gene: NA; clone size: few; CDR3 DNA: TGTGCCAGCAGCTTGGAGTGGTCGCGGTCACCCCTCCACTTT; CDR3 protein: CASSLEWSRSPLHF
J gene: TRBJ2-1; V gene: TRBV30; D gene: NA; clone size: NA; CDR3 DNA: TGTGCCTTGGACGGGAGCTCCTACAATGAGCAGTTCTTC; CDR3 protein: CALDGSSYNEQFF
J gene: TRBJ2-3; V gene: TRBV6-2/TRBV6-3; D gene: NA; clone size: many; CDR3 DNA: TGTGCCAGCAGTTACCCAGCCTCCGTGGGCACAGATACGCAGTATTTT; CDR3 protein: CASSYPASVGTDTQYF
J gene: TRBJ2-3; V gene: TRBV28; D gene: NA; clone size: many; CDR3 DNA: TGTGCCAGCAGTTTGCTAGAGAGCAGGGATACGCAGTATTTT; CDR3 protein: CASSLLESRDTQYF
J gene: TRBJ2-7; V gene: TRBV27; D gene: NA; clone size: many; CDR3 DNA: TGTGCCAGCAGTAAAAGCGGACACCCCTACGAGCAGTACTTC; CDR3 protein: CASSKSGHPYEQYF
J gene: TRBJ2-7; V gene: TRBV28; D gene: TRBD1; clone size: many; CDR3 DNA: TGTGCCAGCAGGTCAGGGGGCGGGGAGCAGTACTTC; CDR3 protein: CASRSGGGEQYF
J gene: TRBJ1-5; V gene: TRBV20-1; D gene: NA; clone size: many; CDR3 DNA: TGCAGTGCTAGAAGGGGAGGCCCGGCAGGCAATCAGCCCCAGCATTTT; CDR3 protein: CSARRGGPAGNQPQHF
J gene: TRBJ1-3; V gene: TRBV28; D gene: TRBD1; clone size: many; CDR3 DNA: TGTGCCAGCAGTCCACCACTCACAGGGGTCTCTGGAAACACCATATATTTT; CDR3 protein: CASSPPLTGVSGNTIYF
J gene: TRBJ1-2; V gene: TRBV29-1; D gene: NA; clone size: many; CDR3 DNA: TGCAGCGTTGCAGGGAACGGTGGCTACACCTTC; CDR3 protein: CSVAGNGGYTF
J gene: TRBJ1-2; V gene: TRBV29-1; D gene: TRBD1; clone size: NA; CDR3 DNA: TGCAGCGCTTTACAGGGGGCACGCGGCGGCTACACCTTC; CDR3 protein: CSALQGARGGYTF
J gene: TRBJ2-2; V gene: TRBV12-3/TRBV12-4; D gene: NA; clone size: many; CDR3 DNA: TGTGCCAGCACCAGGGGTACCGGGGAGCTGTTTTTT; CDR3 protein: CASTRGTGELFF
J gene: TRBJ2-6; V gene: TRBV24-1; D gene: NA; clone size: many; CDR3 DNA: TGTGCCACCAGTGACCGCTCCACAGGGTATGGGGCCAACGTCCTGACTTTC; CDR3 protein: CATSDRSTGYGANVLTF
J gene: TRBJ2-3; V gene: TRBV12-3/TRBV12-4; D gene: NA; clone size: few; CDR3 DNA: TGTGCCAGCAGCCCAGGTCTCGGGGACCAGGATACGCAGTATTTT; CDR3 protein: CASSPGLGDQDTQYF
J gene: TRBJ2-1; V gene: TRBV7-8; D gene: NA; clone size: few; CDR3 DNA: TGTGCCAGCAGCTCTATAGGAGGGGCCCAGGGAGTACCGGACAATGAGCAGTTCTTC; CDR3 protein: CASSSIGGAQGVPDNEQFF
J gene: TRBJ1-2; V gene: TRBV28; D gene: NA; clone size: NA; CDR3 DNA: TGTGCCAGCAGGCCGACAGCTAACTATGGCTACACCTTC; CDR3 protein: CASRPTANYGYTF
J gene: TRBJ2-7; V gene: TRBV5-1; D gene: NA; clone size: many; CDR3 DNA: TGCGCCAGCAGCTTGGTCTCGGTTCAGTACGAGCAGTACTTC; CDR3 protein: CASSLVSVQYEQYF
J gene: TRBJ2-3; V gene: TRBV5-1; D gene: NA; clone size: many; CDR3 DNA: TGCGCCAGCAGCTTGGGGACAGTCACAGATACGCAGTATTTT; CDR3 protein: CASSLGTVTDTQYF